This TCR beta chain was observed in a study of cytomegalovirus exposure and HLA in healthy donors. This clone turned up a few times. Amplification used 60 Vbeta primers and 13 Jbeta primers. Libraries were prepared by immunoSEQ multiplex PCR; TCRdb keeps only in-frame clonotypes and omits some of them. The sample yields approximately 37,000 clones, around 70% seen once. The sequence came from a young man in good health and CMV-seronegative. The sequenced material came from PBMCs.

The CDR3 region is CASSTISPGGLQYF. The CDR3 region has the DNA TGTGCCAGCAGCACCATTTCCCCCGGGGGGCTCCAGTACTTC. The chain carries TRBV6-1 and TRBJ2-7; D is possibly TRBD2 (7 bases). CDR1 and CDR2 (germline): MNHNS, SASEGT. The CDR3 spans 14 residues. V gave up 6 bases and J gave up 10 bases, with 22 bases separating them.